There are many counts of the clone carrying this T cell receptor (beta chain). Its antigen is unknown. Germline V lookup: CDR1 SGHVS, CDR2 FQNEAQ. The J segment lost 8 bases and the V segment lost 1 base, leaving 4 bases of the junction unmatched. The CDR3 extends over 15 amino acids. These data belong to a study of T-cell memory formation after mild COVID-19. Study details: TCR clusters were mostly donor specific. Study findings and constraints: Mainly in CM and EM were contracting CD4+ clones; CD8+ were in EMRA. Pre-infection memory contained some responding clones, which suggested that cross-reactive memory had joined. CD4/CD8 balance held among clones contracting day 15 to 85, and later expanders leaned CD4+.

MiXCR, applied by TCRdb to the 5' RACE reads, yields one record per CDR3 protein. The sample consists of fewer than 450,000 distinct CDR3 sequences, 24% of them appearing once. The sequenced sample consisted of PBMCs or a T cell subset sorted from them (not recorded which). The TCR comes from an adult woman who had mild COVID-19 (a few samples of this study predate the infection). Cell type and time point are not known. The chain combines TRBV7-8 with TRBJ1-4; TRBD1 matches 10 bases. The CDR3 loop is CASSLGGTGDEKLFF. The CDR3 DNA sequence: TGTGCCAGCAGCTTAGGGGGGACAGGGGACGAAAAACTGTTTTTT.